The text below deals with one TCR beta chain. The CDR3 contains 15 residues. The V gene's germline CDR1 is MGHDK and CDR2 SYGVNS. The V and J ends lost 4 bases and 2 bases respectively, with 13 bases between them. Seattle patient enrollment occurred during active infection, with longitudinal follow-up thereafter. Libraries were prepared by immunoSEQ multiplex PCR; TCRdb keeps only in-frame clonotypes and omits some of them. The sample contains about 440,000 clones, approximately 89% of which appear only once. The data are from a study of blood T cell repertoires in COVID-19. The clonotype originates from a woman aged 50 to 65 with COVID-19, enrolled during active disease. This rearrangement joins TRBV25-1 to TRBJ2-3; D may be TRBD2 (6 bases). Material for sequencing was peripheral blood. CDR3 residues: CASSGGGPITDTQYF. The CDR3 nucleotides read TGTGCCAGCAGTGGGGGAGGACCGATCACAGATACGCAGTATTTT.